The entry that follows covers one TCR beta chain sequence. This CDR3 comprises 19 residues. The germline gives CDR1 LGHNA, CDR2 YSLEER. The trim removed 1 base at V and 1 base at J, leaving 11 bases unmatched. In the study's own analysis: Amplification with reference gene primers provided the estimates of nucleated cell counts. The table came from immunoSEQ multiplex PCR; TCRdb's copy has only in-frame clones and leaves some out. V and J calls and clone size are as listed in that table; D and trimming were resolved from the DNA. The repertoire holds about 93,000 clones, with almost 90% as singletons. The data stem from a study of blood T cell repertoires in COVID-19. The overall study: Sites in the United States, Italy and Spain provided acute and convalescent COVID-19 samples. The analysed material was cDNA or gDNA that came from T cells, B-cell-depleted T cells, or PBMCs.

This sequence joins TRBV4-3 and TRBJ2-2, with TRBD2 matching 8 bases. The receptor was isolated from a human donor with active COVID-19. The donor label of this sample is uncertain. What was sequenced was peripheral blood. CDR3 sequence (DNA): TGCGCCAGCAGCCAAGGTATCCGGGGGGGGCGTGGGAACACCGGGGAGCTGTTTTTT. Amino acids: CASSQGIRGGRGNTGELFF.